The present T cell receptor beta chain was sequenced within a study of liver allograft versus peripheral blood T cells. Overall study: Comparing T cell receptor repertoires in transplanted livers with those in recipients' peripheral blood was part of the design. Whole-study findings and limits: Within liver allografts, T cell receptor repertoires were reportedly different from those in peripheral blood.

This clonotype is categorized as medium-sized. The target antigen is unknown. TCRdb redid the calling of the reads with MiXCR, one entry per CDR3 protein. Of 3,500 to 4,500 distinct CDR3 sequences listed, 11% to 15% are singletons. This TCR was recovered from a human patient who had a liver transplant. Certain T cells may be donor cells from the graft.

The CDR3 sequence: CASSFRGGNGYTF. The CDR3 region has the DNA TGTGCCAGCAGCTTTAGAGGTGGGAATGGCTACACCTTC. The chain links TRBV5-4 to TRBJ1-2; D is uncertain. V lost 2 bases to trimming and J lost 6 bases, with 11 bases between them. The CDR3 sequence is 13 residues long. The germline gives CDR1 SGHNT, CDR2 YYREEE (reference sequence). The full variable domain, its missing parts supplied by reference TRBV5-4 and TRBJ1-2, is ETGVTQSPTHLIKTRGQQVTLRCSSQSGHNTVSWYQQALGQGPQFIFQYYREEENGRGNFPPRFSGLQFPNYSSELNVNALELDDSALYLCASSFRGGNGYTFGSGTRLTVV.